The 11 T cell receptor beta chains below come from one sample, sequenced in a study of naive CD8 T cells in extremely preterm neonates (dated by TCRdb to the late 2010s). The library was produced with the immunoSEQ multiplex PCR assay. The table was pulled from immuneACCESS by TCRdb, which kept in-frame rearrangements only. Such tables lose some clones; where checked, under half of the loss comes from unresolved V genes, and the rest has no known cause. The sample table records almost 6,000 clones; 98% of these occur just once. The ten largest make up about 1.2% of the sample. The sample was naive CD8+ T cells from blood. The receptors were gathered from a human donor in good health.

This rearrangement joins TRBV28 to TRBJ1-2; 7 nucleotides agree with TRBD1. CDR3 length: 14 amino acids. V dropped 5 bases and J dropped 4; count of bases not matched to a gene: 7. CDR1 and CDR2 (germline): MDHEN, SYDVKM. CDR3 coding DNA: TGTGCCAGCAGTACCGGACAGGACCTCTATGGCTACACCTTC. Encoded protein: CASSTGQDLYGYTF.

The CDR3 DNA reads TGTGCCAGCAGTCCCAGCGGGTTAGGGGAGTATTTT. Translation: CASSPSGLGEYF. V gene TRBV27 combines with J gene TRBJ2-3; maybe TRBD2 (6 bases). Germline V gene lookup returns CDR1 MNHEY and CDR2 SMNVEV (reference sequence). The CDR3 has 12 residues. V lost 5 bases to trimming and J lost 13 bases, with 16 bases between them.

The chain carries TRBV27 and TRBJ2-7; no firm D call. CDR1 is MNHEY, CDR2 SMNVEV, per germline (reference sequence). V was trimmed by 3 bases and J by 0 bases, leaving 9 bases between them. The CDR3 contains 14 residues. This CDR3 is CASSLMVASYEQYF. The DNA of the CDR3 is TGTGCCAGCAGTTTGATGGTAGCCTCCTACGAGCAGTACTTC.

The rearrangement links TRBV5-1 to TRBJ2-1; TRBD1 matches 7 bases. The J segment lost 3 bases and the V segment lost 0 bases, leaving 6 bases of the junction unmatched. The CDR3 extends over 16 amino acids. Per the germline V gene, CDR1 is SGHRS and CDR2 is YFSETQ. CDR3 protein: CASSLESGTDYNEQFF. As DNA, the CDR3 is TGCGCCAGCAGCTTGGAGTCAGGGACAGACTACAATGAGCAGTTCTTC.

This chain uses TRBV19 with TRBJ1-5; TRBD1 might be the D (6 bases). CDR3 size: 18 residues. V was pared by 4 bases and J by 0 bases, with 19 bases between. The germline CDR1 and CDR2 sequences are LNHDA and SQIVND (reference sequence). CDR3 loop: CASSRGLWSLNSNQPQHF. The CDR3 region has the DNA TGTGCCAGTAGTAGGGGGCTATGGTCCCTGAATAGCAATCAGCCCCAGCATTTT.

V gene TRBV28 combines with J gene TRBJ2-5; a possible D gene is TRBD2 (5 bases). Germline lookup yields CDR1 MDHEN and CDR2 SYDVKM. The CDR3 has 17 residues. The V and J ends lost 2 bases and 0 bases respectively, with 16 bases between them. Here the CDR3 reads CASSLDGSAADQETQYF. The CDR3 DNA reads as TGTGCCAGCAGTTTAGATGGGAGCGCGGCAGACCAAGAGACCCAGTACTTC.

The CDR3 is CASSRGLAGNDYEQYF. For the CDR3, the DNA is TGTGCCAGCAGTCGGGGACTAGCGGGAAATGACTACGAGCAGTACTTC. This chain uses TRBV28 with TRBJ2-7, with 13 bases that match TRBD2. The CDR3 extends over 16 amino acids. Germline trimming cut 5 bases from V and 3 bases from J; bases unmatched to any gene: 7. The germline V gene encodes CDR1 MDHEN and CDR2 SYDVKM. Full variable domain (rest looked up from reference TRBV28 and TRBJ2-7): DVKVTQSSRYLVKRTGEKVFLECVQDMDHENMFWYRQDPGLGLRLIYFSYDVKMKEKGDIPEGYSVSREKKERFSLILESASTNQTSMYLCASSRGLAGNDYEQYFGPGTRLTVT.

The V gene is TRBV21-1, the J gene TRBJ1-2. TRBV21-1 constitutes a pseudogene. CDR3 length: 13 residues. The CDR3 here is CASGEGGGNGYTF. The CDR3 bases are TGTGCCAGCGGGGAGGGGGGGGGAAATGGCTACACCTTC.

J is TRBJ1-5 and V is TRBV7-9, with 9 positions matching TRBD1. The CDR3 runs to 14 residues. V was pared by 5 bases and J by 7 bases, with 6 bases of the junction left unmatched. CDR1 and CDR2 (germline): SEHNR, FQNEAQ (reference sequence). The chain's CDR3 is CASSPGQGWQPQHF. The CDR3 DNA is TGTGCCAGCAGCCCGGGACAGGGTTGGCAGCCCCAGCATTTT.

The chain uses TRBV9 and TRBJ1-3; D is unclear. This CDR3 region has 15 residues. CDR1 is SGDLS, CDR2 YYNGEE, per germline. The V and J ends lost 3 bases and 4 bases respectively, with 14 bases between them. The CDR3 reads CASSAWRERGNTIYF. DNA for the CDR3: TGTGCCAGCAGCGCCTGGAGGGAGAGGGGAAACACCATATATTTT.

The chain carries TRBV11-3 and TRBJ1-1; D is uncertain. Germline CDR1 and CDR2: SGHNT and YENEEA. The ends were cut back, 3 bases at V and 6 bases at J, with 23 bases in the middle. The CDR3 totals 17 residues. Here the CDR3 reads CASSFPRWLGILAEAFF. For the CDR3, the DNA is TGTGCCAGCAGCTTCCCACGGTGGCTGGGCATCCTGGCTGAAGCTTTCTTT.